These T cell receptor beta chains were read from a single sample in a study of OX40 agonist ivuxolimab in advanced cancers. Profiling relied on immunoSEQ multiplex PCR, and the TCRdb table lists in-frame clones only, not all of them. The data hold around 44,000 clones, with roughly 86% observed a single time. Sample: CD4+ or CD8+ T cells sorted from blood, taken in a trial of the OX40 agonist ivuxolimab. The source of these receptors is an adult with an advanced solid tumor such as melanoma, head and neck, liver or kidney cancer. Both conserved end residues are part of each CDR3. The D gene is left open where the match is weak. Rows may omit the clone size; those that give it use once, few, many or a size class.

>TRBV5-1|TRBJ1-1|TRBD1|.
TGCGCCAGCAGCTTGGTTTCAGGGGGAAAGACTGAAGCTTTCTTT
CASSLVSGGKTEAFF
>TRBV7-2|TRBJ1-3|.|.
TGTGCCAGCAGCCTTGGGCAGGGAGCTGGAAACACCATATATTTT
CASSLGQGAGNTIYF
>TRBV13|TRBJ2-2|TRBD2|once
TGTGCCAGCAGCCCGGAGGTAGCGGGGCTCGGGGAGCTGTTTTTT
CASSPEVAGLGELFF
>TRBV11-1|TRBJ2-1|TRBD1|few
TGTGCCAGCAGCTTGCGGGACAGGGGTGTCCATGAGCAGTTCTTC
CASSLRDRGVHEQFF
>TRBV27|TRBJ2-7|.|.
TGTGCCAGCAGTTTATACGGCAGGGTGGCCTACGAGCAGTACTTC
CASSLYGRVAYEQYF
>TRBV7-9|TRBJ2-1|.|.
TGTGCCAGCAGCTTAGGGACACCCTACAATGAGCAGTTCTTC
CASSLGTPYNEQFF
>TRBV4-1|TRBJ1-5|.|.
TGCGCCAGCAGCCCCCATGTCTATAATCAGCCCCAGCATTTT
CASSPHVYNQPQHF
>TRBV2|TRBJ1-1|.|few
TGTGCCAGCAGACAGCTTCTGAACACTGAAGCTTTCTTT
CASRQLLNTEAFF
>TRBV11-2|TRBJ1-6|.|.
TGTGCCAGCAGCCCCCTCGCCCAGAAATCACCCCTCCACTTT
CASSPLAQKSPLHF
>TRBV9|TRBJ2-5|TRBD1|.
TGTGCCAGCAGCTTGGGTGGGACAGCTAAAGAGACCCAGTACTTC
CASSLGGTAKETQYF
>TRBV5-6|TRBJ1-1|.|.
TGTGCCAGCAGCTTGGCCGTCACAGGGTCTACTGAAGCTTTCTTT
CASSLAVTGSTEAFF
>TRBV7-3|TRBJ1-1|TRBD1|.
TGTGCCAGCAGCTTCGGGACAGGGGGTTCTACTGAAGCTTTCTTT
CASSFGTGGSTEAFF
>TRBV2|TRBJ1-2|.|.
TGTGCCAGCAGCACCCTTGGTGTAGCGGACTATGGCTACACCTTC
CASSTLGVADYGYTF
>TRBV28|TRBJ1-3|.|.
TGTGCCAGCAGTACAGGGCTCTCTGGAAACACCATATATTTT
CASSTGLSGNTIYF
>TRBV9|TRBJ1-2|.|.
TGTGCCAGCAGCCTTTCGGCGCGTGCTAACTATGGCTACACCTTC
CASSLSARANYGYTF
>TRBV5-8|TRBJ1-5|.|once
TGTGCCAGCAGCCCATGGTCGTGGGATCAGCCCCAGCATTTT
CASSPWSWDQPQHF
>TRBV28|TRBJ2-2|.|once
TGTGCCAGCAGGGGGACACCCAACACCGGGGAGCTGTTTTTT
CASRGTPNTGELFF
>TRBV27|TRBJ2-1|TRBD1|.
TGTGCCAGCAGTTTAGATTGGACAGGGTTTACCAATGAGCAGTTCTTC
CASSLDWTGFTNEQFF
>TRBV27|TRBJ1-4|.|.
TGTGCCAGCAGACCCACAGGGAACAATAATGAAAAACTGTTTTTT
CASRPTGNNNEKLFF
>TRBV6-5|TRBJ1-1|.|few
TGTGCCAGCAGTTACGTGGGCGCTGAAGCTTTCTTT
CASSYVGAEAFF
>TRBV5-1|TRBJ2-7|TRBD1|.
TGCGCCAGCAGCTTGGCCGTCTTTTCTCAGGGGGCCTCCTACGAGCAGTACTTC
CASSLAVFSQGASYEQYF
>TRBV9|TRBJ2-7|TRBD2|once
TGTGCCAGCAGCCCCAGAGTAGCGGGGGGAGTATACGAGCAGTACTTC
CASSPRVAGGVYEQYF
>TRBV20-1|TRBJ1-2|.|.
TGCAGTGCACAGGACTATGGCTACACCTTC
CSAQDYGYTF
>TRBV7-6|TRBJ1-3|.|.
TGTGCCAGCAGCCTAGAGGGGTTCATCGATGGAAACACCATATATTTT
CASSLEGFIDGNTIYF
>TRBV4-3|TRBJ1-1|.|.
TGCGCCAGCAGCCGAATAACAGGAGTGAACACTGAAGCTTTCTTT
CASSRITGVNTEAFF
>TRBV6-1|TRBJ2-7|TRBD1|once
TGTGCCAGCAGACACGGACAGGGAACCTACGAGCAGTACTTC
CASRHGQGTYEQYF
>TRBV6-4|TRBJ2-6|.|.
TGTGCCAGCGGGGAGAGCTCTGGGGCCAACGTCCTGACTTTC
CASGESSGANVLTF
>TRBV19|TRBJ1-2|TRBD1|.
TGTGCCAGTAGTCAAGGACAGGGGGAAGATGGCTACACCTTC
CASSQGQGEDGYTF
>TRBV30|TRBJ2-7|.|.
TGTGCCTGTAGACTAGTGGGGTCCTACGAGCAGTACTTC
CACRLVGSYEQYF
>TRBV19|TRBJ1-1|.|.
TGTGCCAGTAGTAGAGGGGGGCAGGTGTCCTCCCTGAACACTGAAGCTTTCTTT
CASSRGGQVSSLNTEAFF
>TRBV5-6|TRBJ1-2|TRBD1|.
TGTGCCAGCACCTCTAGGGGGCTTCTTAACTATGGCTACACCTTC
CASTSRGLLNYGYTF
>TRBV9|TRBJ2-1|.|.
TGTGCCAGCAGCGTAGCAGGGGCGCCCTACAATGAGCAGTTCTTC
CASSVAGAPYNEQFF
>TRBV5-4|TRBJ1-1|TRBD1|.
TGTGCCAGCAGCTTGGGGACAGGGGGCCTCCTCTTT
CASSLGTGGLLF
>TRBV10-3|TRBJ2-1|.|.
TGTGCCATCAGTGAGGGCAATGAGCAGTTCTTC
CAISEGNEQFF
>TRBV4-3|TRBJ1-1|TRBD1|.
TGCGCCAGCAGCCCGGACAGGGGGCTTGGCACTGAAGCTTTCTTT
CASSPDRGLGTEAFF
>TRBV5-8|TRBJ2-7|.|.
TGTGCCAGCAGCTTGTACCAGGGTGAGACTGCCCTCAGCGAGCAGTACTTC
CASSLYQGETALSEQYF
>TRBV25-1|TRBJ1-4|TRBD1|.
TGTGCCAGCAGTGAACCCCAGGTGACAGGGTACAATGAAAAACTGTTTTTT
CASSEPQVTGYNEKLFF
>TRBV27|TRBJ2-7|.|.
TGTGCCAGCAGTTTAGGGCCGACCTACGAGCAGTACTTC
CASSLGPTYEQYF
>TRBV27|TRBJ1-2|.|.
TGTGCCAGCAGCGAAGACAGTTCTGCTGGCTACACCTTC
CASSEDSSAGYTF
>TRBV19|TRBJ2-7|TRBD2|.
TGTGCCAGTAGTATAGGTGGCGGGGGAGTCTACGAGCAGTACTTC
CASSIGGGGVYEQYF
>TRBV6-5|TRBJ1-1|.|.
TGTGCCAGCAGTTACGTCGGGGTTGAAGCTTTCTTT
CASSYVGVEAFF
>TRBV14|TRBJ1-1|.|.
TGTGCCAGCAGCCAAGTTTGGGGTGAAGCTTTCTTT
CASSQVWGEAFF
>TRBV28|TRBJ1-3|TRBD1|.
TGTGCCAGCAGTTTTGATCTAACCGGGACAGGGTCTGGAAACACCATATATTTT
CASSFDLTGTGSGNTIYF
>TRBV4-1|TRBJ2-5|.|.
TGCGCCAGCAGCCCCCGGGTGGCGCAAGAGACCCAGTACTTC
CASSPRVAQETQYF
>TRBV2|TRBJ1-1|.|.
TGTGCCAGCAGCGTAGGACAAAGCACTGAAGCTTTCTTT
CASSVGQSTEAFF
>TRBV2|TRBJ1-1|.|few
TGTGCCGGGGAAGTGAAGAACCGAAACACTGAAGCTTTCTTT
CAGEVKNRNTEAFF
>TRBV6-5|TRBJ1-1|.|.
TGTGCCAGCCTTAAAGACCAACATGAAGCTTTCTTT
CASLKDQHEAFF
>TRBV6-5|TRBJ1-1|.|.
TGTGCCAGCAGTGATCCCCCGGACACTGAAGCTTTCTTT
CASSDPPDTEAFF
>TRBV28|TRBJ1-1|.|.
TGTGCCAGCAGTTTTTCTCTTAAAGCTTTCTTT
CASSFSLKAFF
>TRBV10-3|TRBJ1-1|.|.
TGTGCCATCACCGACTTGGGGAGTAACACTGAAGCTTTCTTT
CAITDLGSNTEAFF
>TRBV9|TRBJ2-7|TRBD1|.
TGTGCCAGCAGCGCCACCGGGACAGGGTTGGTTGAGCAGTACTTC
CASSATGTGLVEQYF
>TRBV7-6|TRBJ2-3|.|.
TGTGCCAGCAGCTTATCCAGTGGGGGCACAGATACGCAGTATTTT
CASSLSSGGTDTQYF
>TRBV7-6|TRBJ2-7|TRBD1|.
TGTGCCAGCAGCTTAGAGAGACAGGGGAGTACTTACGAGCAGTACTTC
CASSLERQGSTYEQYF
>TRBV11-2|TRBJ2-3|.|once
TGTGCCAGCAGCTTTGAAGTGGCCCTTGACACAGATACGCAGTATTTT
CASSFEVALDTDTQYF